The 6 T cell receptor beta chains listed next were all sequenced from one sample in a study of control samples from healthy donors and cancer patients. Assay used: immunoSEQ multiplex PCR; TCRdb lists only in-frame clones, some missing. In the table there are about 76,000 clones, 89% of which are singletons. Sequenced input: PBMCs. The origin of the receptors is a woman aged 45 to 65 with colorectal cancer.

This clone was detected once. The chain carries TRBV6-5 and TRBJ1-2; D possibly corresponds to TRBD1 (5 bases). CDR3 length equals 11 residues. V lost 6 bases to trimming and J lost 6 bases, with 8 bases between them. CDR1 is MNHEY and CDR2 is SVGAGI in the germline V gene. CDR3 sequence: CASSQGHGYTF. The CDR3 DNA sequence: TGTGCCAGCAGCCAGGGCCATGGCTACACCTTC.

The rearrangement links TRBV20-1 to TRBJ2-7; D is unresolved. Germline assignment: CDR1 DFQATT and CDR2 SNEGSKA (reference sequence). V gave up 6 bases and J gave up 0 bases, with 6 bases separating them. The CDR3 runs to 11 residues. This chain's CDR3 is CSARSSYEQYV. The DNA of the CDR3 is TGCAGTGCCAGGAGCTCCTACGAGCAGTACGTC.

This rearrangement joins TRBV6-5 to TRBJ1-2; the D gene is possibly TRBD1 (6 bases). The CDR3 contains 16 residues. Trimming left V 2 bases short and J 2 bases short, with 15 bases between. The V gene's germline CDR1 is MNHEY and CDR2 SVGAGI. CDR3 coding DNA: TGTGCCAGCAGTTACGCGGGGGCCCAGGCCAACTATGGCTACACCTTC. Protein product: CASSYAGAQANYGYTF.

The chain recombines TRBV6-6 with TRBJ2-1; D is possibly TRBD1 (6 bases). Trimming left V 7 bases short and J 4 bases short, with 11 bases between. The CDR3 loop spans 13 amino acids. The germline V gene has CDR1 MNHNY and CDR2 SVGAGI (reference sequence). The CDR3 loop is CASKMTGYNEQFF. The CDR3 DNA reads TGTGCCAGCAAGATGACAGGTTACAATGAGCAGTTCTTC.

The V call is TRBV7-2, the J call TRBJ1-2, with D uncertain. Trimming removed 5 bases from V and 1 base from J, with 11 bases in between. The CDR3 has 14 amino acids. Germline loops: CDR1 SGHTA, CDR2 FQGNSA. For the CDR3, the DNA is TGTGCCAGCAGCCTGGTCAGCCTTAACTATGGCTACACCTTC. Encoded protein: CASSLVSLNYGYTF.

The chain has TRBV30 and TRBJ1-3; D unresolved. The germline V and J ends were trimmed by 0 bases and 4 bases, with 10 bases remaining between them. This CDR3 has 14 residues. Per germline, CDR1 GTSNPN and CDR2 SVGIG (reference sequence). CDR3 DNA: TGTGCCTGGAGTGTAGGGCTAGAGGGAAACACCATATATTTT. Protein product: CAWSVGLEGNTIYF. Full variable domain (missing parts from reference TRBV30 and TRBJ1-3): SQTIHQWPATLVQPVGSPLSLECTVEGTSNPNLYWYRQAAGRGLQLLFYSVGIGQISSEVPQNLSASRPQDRQFILSSKKLLLSDSGFYLCAWSVGLEGNTIYFGEGSWLTVV.